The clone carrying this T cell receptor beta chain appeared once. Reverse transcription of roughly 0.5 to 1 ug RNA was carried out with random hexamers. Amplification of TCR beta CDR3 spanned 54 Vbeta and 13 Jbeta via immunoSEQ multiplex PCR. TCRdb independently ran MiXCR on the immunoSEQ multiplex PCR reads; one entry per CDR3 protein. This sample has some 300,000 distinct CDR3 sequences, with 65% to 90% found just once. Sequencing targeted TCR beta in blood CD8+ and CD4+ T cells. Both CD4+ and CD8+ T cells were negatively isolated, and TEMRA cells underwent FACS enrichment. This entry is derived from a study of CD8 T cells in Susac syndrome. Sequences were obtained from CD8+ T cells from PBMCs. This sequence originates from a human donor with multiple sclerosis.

CDR3 protein: CATSDGAPEAFF. CDR3 sequence (DNA): TGTGCCACCAGTGACGGGGCCCCTGAAGCTTTCTTT. This chain connects TRBV24-1 to TRBJ1-1, with D possibly matching TRBD1 (5 bases). Per germline, CDR1 KGHDR and CDR2 SFDVKD. There are 12 residues in the CDR3. The ends were cut back, 4 bases at V and 6 bases at J, with 8 bases in the middle.